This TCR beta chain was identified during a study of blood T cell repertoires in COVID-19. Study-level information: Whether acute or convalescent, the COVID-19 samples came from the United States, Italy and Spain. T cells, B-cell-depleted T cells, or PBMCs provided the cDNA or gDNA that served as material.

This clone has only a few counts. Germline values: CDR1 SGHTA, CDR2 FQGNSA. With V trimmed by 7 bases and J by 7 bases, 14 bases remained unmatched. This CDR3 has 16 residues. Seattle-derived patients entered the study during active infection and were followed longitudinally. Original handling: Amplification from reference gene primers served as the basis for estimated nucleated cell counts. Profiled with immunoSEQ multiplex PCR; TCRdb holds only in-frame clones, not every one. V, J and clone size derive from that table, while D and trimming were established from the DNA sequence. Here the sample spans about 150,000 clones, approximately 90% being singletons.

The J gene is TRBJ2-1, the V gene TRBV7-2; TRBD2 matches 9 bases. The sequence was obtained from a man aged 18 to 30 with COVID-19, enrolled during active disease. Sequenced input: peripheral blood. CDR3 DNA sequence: TGTGCCAGCAACCCATTAGGCGGGAGGGCCGGGAATGAGCAGTTCTTC. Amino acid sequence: CASNPLGGRAGNEQFF.